This T cell receptor (beta chain) emerged from a study of CD8 T cells in ankylosing spondylitis. This clonotype was detected ten times or more. What it binds is unknown. TCRdb re-derived calls from the 5' RACE reads in MiXCR, one entry per CDR3 protein. The sample has about 460,000 distinct CDR3 sequences, approximately 5% seen once. Overall study results and limits: Ankylosing spondylitis blood appeared to be characterized by a TCR beta motif of fewer than ten highly homologous variants. In reactive arthritis synovial fluid and blood, some motif variants had been reported before. The authors reported significant enrichment of disease-linked clones in matched ankylosing spondylitis synovial fluid.

The CDR3 is 14 residues long. Trimming removed 6 bases from V and 5 bases from J, with 16 bases in between. Germline values: CDR1 MNHEY, CDR2 SMNVEV (reference sequence). The specimen was blood, either unsorted or a sorted T cell fraction (not recorded which). This receptor was identified in a male donor with ankylosing spondylitis. This sequence joins TRBV27 and TRBJ1-1; D uncertain. The CDR3 loop is CASRDDLLTTEAFF. The CDR3 region has the DNA TGTGCCAGCAGGGACGATTTATTAACTACTGAAGCTTTCTTT.